These T cell receptor beta chains were read from a single sample in a study of OX40 agonist ivuxolimab in advanced cancers. Only in-frame clones appear in the TCRdb table, and some are missing; sequencing was by immunoSEQ multiplex PCR. The data contain about 71,000 clones, around 94% of them singletons. The source material was CD4+ or CD8+ T cells sorted from blood, sampled in a trial of the OX40 agonist ivuxolimab. The origin of the receptors is an adult with an advanced solid tumor such as melanoma, head and neck, liver or kidney cancer. The CDR3 runs from the conserved cysteine through the conserved F or W. The order of the fields is D gene, clone size, V gene, J gene, CDR3 protein, CDR3 DNA. A D gene is named only where the DNA matches it firmly. The size of a clone is reported for some rows only, either as once, few or many, or as a class for expanded clones.

d_gene: TRBD2; abundance: once; v_gene: TRBV14; j_gene: TRBJ2-7; CDR3aa: CASSQDHGLAGNYEQYF; CDR3nt: TGTGCCAGCAGCCAAGACCATGGACTAGCGGGGAACTACGAGCAGTACTTC
d_gene: TRBD2; abundance: NA; v_gene: TRBV4-3; j_gene: TRBJ2-7; CDR3aa: CASSQDRKLAGASPGEQYF; CDR3nt: TGCGCCAGCAGCCAAGATCGGAAACTAGCGGGGGCCTCCCCCGGGGAGCAGTACTTC
d_gene: NA; abundance: NA; v_gene: TRBV29-1; j_gene: TRBJ2-7; CDR3aa: CSVGHTSYEQYF; CDR3nt: TGCAGCGTTGGGCACACCTCGTACGAGCAGTACTTC
d_gene: NA; abundance: NA; v_gene: TRBV18; j_gene: TRBJ2-2; CDR3aa: CASSPNPNTGELFF; CDR3nt: TGTGCCAGCTCACCAAATCCTAACACCGGGGAGCTGTTTTTT
d_gene: NA; abundance: NA; v_gene: TRBV28; j_gene: TRBJ1-2; CDR3aa: CASTQGLWDTGYGYTF; CDR3nt: TGTGCCAGCACGCAGGGGTTATGGGACACGGGCTATGGCTACACCTTC
d_gene: NA; abundance: NA; v_gene: TRBV19; j_gene: TRBJ2-1; CDR3aa: CASSIGWENNEQFF; CDR3nt: TGTGCCAGTAGTATAGGATGGGAAAACAATGAGCAGTTCTTC
d_gene: NA; abundance: NA; v_gene: TRBV12-2; j_gene: TRBJ1-1; CDR3aa: CASRLAPPGEEAFF; CDR3nt: TGTGCAAGTCGCTTAGCCCCCCCGGGGGAGGAGGCTTTCTTT
d_gene: NA; abundance: NA; v_gene: TRBV5-6; j_gene: TRBJ2-2; CDR3aa: CASSPYRDRLPGELFF; CDR3nt: TGTGCCAGCAGCCCATACCGGGACCGTCTGCCTGGGGAGCTGTTTTTT
d_gene: NA; abundance: NA; v_gene: TRBV27; j_gene: TRBJ2-7; CDR3aa: CASSFGGSTYEQYF; CDR3nt: TGTGCCAGCAGTTTTGGGGGGTCTACCTACGAGCAGTACTTC
d_gene: TRBD1; abundance: NA; v_gene: TRBV2; j_gene: TRBJ1-2; CDR3aa: CASSQSIGTGDFWFYGYTF; CDR3nt: TGTGCCAGCAGCCAAAGTATCGGGACAGGGGATTTCTGGTTCTATGGCTACACCTTC
d_gene: TRBD1; abundance: NA; v_gene: TRBV4-1; j_gene: TRBJ2-7; CDR3aa: CASSQAGQGDYEQYF; CDR3nt: TGCGCCAGCAGCCAAGCGGGACAGGGGGACTACGAGCAGTACTTC
d_gene: NA; abundance: few; v_gene: TRBV19; j_gene: TRBJ1-6; CDR3aa: CASSMPGSSYNSPLHF; CDR3nt: TGTGCCAGTAGTATGCCTGGCAGCTCCTATAATTCACCCCTCCACTTT
d_gene: NA; abundance: NA; v_gene: TRBV27; j_gene: TRBJ2-1; CDR3aa: CASSFNRENEQFF; CDR3nt: TGTGCCAGCAGTTTTAACAGGGAGAATGAGCAGTTCTTC
d_gene: NA; abundance: NA; v_gene: TRBV4-2; j_gene: TRBJ2-7; CDR3aa: CASSQGGPYEQYF; CDR3nt: TGTGCCAGCAGCCAAGGGGGGCCCTACGAGCAGTACTTC
d_gene: TRBD2; abundance: NA; v_gene: TRBV7-2; j_gene: TRBJ2-3; CDR3aa: CASSSSNRLAGGGTDTQYF; CDR3nt: TGTGCCAGCAGCTCCTCCAATCGACTAGCGGGAGGTGGCACAGATACGCAGTATTTT
d_gene: NA; abundance: NA; v_gene: TRBV7-9; j_gene: TRBJ1-1; CDR3aa: CASSLAVGSGGTEAFF; CDR3nt: TGTGCCAGCAGCTTAGCGGTCGGCTCCGGTGGCACTGAAGCTTTCTTT
d_gene: NA; abundance: NA; v_gene: TRBV7-3; j_gene: TRBJ1-2; CDR3aa: CASSSLEGAGRGYTF; CDR3nt: TGTGCCAGCAGCTCCTTAGAAGGGGCAGGGCGGGGATACACCTTC
d_gene: TRBD1; abundance: once; v_gene: TRBV19; j_gene: TRBJ1-1; CDR3aa: CASRPSPGGGTEAFF; CDR3nt: TGTGCCAGTAGGCCGAGCCCAGGGGGAGGAACTGAAGCTTTCTTT
d_gene: NA; abundance: NA; v_gene: TRBV6-5; j_gene: TRBJ1-2; CDR3aa: CASSYFSGAQGYTF; CDR3nt: TGTGCCAGCAGTTACTTCAGCGGGGCACAAGGCTACACCTTC
d_gene: NA; abundance: NA; v_gene: TRBV20-1; j_gene: TRBJ2-5; CDR3aa: CSGLVVETQYF; CDR3nt: TGCAGTGGTCTAGTTGTAGAGACCCAGTACTTC
d_gene: NA; abundance: NA; v_gene: TRBV9; j_gene: TRBJ2-2; CDR3aa: CASSDAVTGTLNTGELFF; CDR3nt: TGTGCCAGCAGCGACGCCGTAACCGGGACACTGAACACCGGGGAGCTGTTTTTT
d_gene: TRBD1; abundance: NA; v_gene: TRBV29-1; j_gene: TRBJ2-2; CDR3aa: CSVVGTGAPNTGELFF; CDR3nt: TGCAGCGTTGTAGGGACAGGGGCCCCGAACACCGGGGAGCTGTTTTTT
d_gene: NA; abundance: NA; v_gene: TRBV19; j_gene: TRBJ1-1; CDR3aa: CASSIYGNTEAFF; CDR3nt: TGTGCCAGTAGTATCTACGGGAACACTGAAGCTTTCTTT
d_gene: NA; abundance: NA; v_gene: TRBV11-2; j_gene: TRBJ1-3; CDR3aa: CASSLGQRSGNTIYF; CDR3nt: TGTGCCAGCAGCCTAGGACAGCGCTCTGGAAACACCATATATTTT
d_gene: NA; abundance: NA; v_gene: TRBV7-9; j_gene: TRBJ2-7; CDR3aa: CASSWDQGREQYF; CDR3nt: TGTGCCAGCAGCTGGGATCAAGGGAGGGAGCAGTACTTC
d_gene: NA; abundance: NA; v_gene: TRBV15; j_gene: TRBJ2-7; CDR3aa: CATSGTDYEQYF; CDR3nt: TGTGCCACCAGCGGGACCGACTACGAGCAGTACTTC
d_gene: NA; abundance: large; v_gene: TRBV6-5; j_gene: TRBJ2-2; CDR3aa: CASSYSIQNTGELFF; CDR3nt: TGTGCCAGCAGTTACTCGATCCAGAACACCGGGGAGCTGTTTTTT
d_gene: NA; abundance: NA; v_gene: TRBV5-4; j_gene: TRBJ1-2; CDR3aa: CASSLAGASYGYTF; CDR3nt: TGTGCCAGCAGCTTGGCAGGGGCTTCCTATGGCTACACCTTC
d_gene: TRBD1; abundance: NA; v_gene: TRBV28; j_gene: TRBJ2-7; CDR3aa: CAIRTGYEQYF; CDR3nt: TGTGCCATCAGGACAGGCTACGAGCAGTACTTC
d_gene: TRBD1; abundance: NA; v_gene: TRBV28; j_gene: TRBJ1-2; CDR3aa: CASSLPTGGIDYGYTF; CDR3nt: TGTGCCAGCAGTTTACCCACAGGGGGTATAGACTATGGCTACACCTTC
d_gene: TRBD1; abundance: NA; v_gene: TRBV5-1; j_gene: TRBJ1-1; CDR3aa: CASSSYRGVTEAFF; CDR3nt: TGCGCCAGCAGCTCCTACAGGGGGGTCACTGAAGCTTTCTTT
d_gene: NA; abundance: NA; v_gene: TRBV4-2; j_gene: TRBJ2-5; CDR3aa: CASSQDWQILYQETQYF; CDR3nt: TGTGCCAGCAGCCAAGATTGGCAAATCCTGTACCAAGAGACCCAGTACTTC
d_gene: NA; abundance: NA; v_gene: TRBV2; j_gene: TRBJ1-1; CDR3aa: CASSEGTPVMNTEAFF; CDR3nt: TGTGCCAGCAGTGAAGGCACCCCCGTTATGAACACTGAAGCTTTCTTT
d_gene: NA; abundance: NA; v_gene: TRBV18; j_gene: TRBJ2-6; CDR3aa: CASSDLPGANVLTF; CDR3nt: TGTGCCAGCTCGGACCTACCTGGGGCCAACGTCCTGACTTTC
d_gene: TRBD2; abundance: NA; v_gene: TRBV11-3; j_gene: TRBJ2-3; CDR3aa: CASSFTSGNTDTQYF; CDR3nt: TGTGCCAGCAGCTTCACTAGCGGGAACACAGATACGCAGTATTTT
d_gene: NA; abundance: NA; v_gene: TRBV11-2; j_gene: TRBJ2-7; CDR3aa: CASSLDWGPGYEQYF; CDR3nt: TGTGCCAGCAGCTTAGATTGGGGACCGGGGTACGAGCAGTACTTC
d_gene: TRBD2; abundance: NA; v_gene: TRBV28; j_gene: TRBJ2-5; CDR3aa: CASSLYGLAYETQYF; CDR3nt: TGTGCCAGCAGTTTATACGGACTAGCGTACGAGACCCAGTACTTC
d_gene: TRBD1; abundance: NA; v_gene: TRBV11-1; j_gene: TRBJ1-4; CDR3aa: CASSGHRGRPATNEKLFF; CDR3nt: TGTGCCAGCAGCGGACACAGGGGGAGACCCGCAACTAATGAAAAACTGTTTTTT
d_gene: TRBD1; abundance: once; v_gene: TRBV27; j_gene: TRBJ2-7; CDR3aa: CASSLYPPEQGRSYEQYF; CDR3nt: TGTGCCAGCAGTTTATACCCCCCCGAACAGGGGCGCTCCTACGAGCAGTACTTC
d_gene: NA; abundance: NA; v_gene: TRBV5-6; j_gene: TRBJ1-1; CDR3aa: CASKEGMNTEAFF; CDR3nt: TGTGCCAGCAAGGAAGGGATGAACACTGAAGCTTTCTTT
d_gene: NA; abundance: once; v_gene: TRBV6-5; j_gene: TRBJ2-7; CDR3aa: CASRGQSHFYEQYF; CDR3nt: TGTGCCAGCAGAGGGCAGAGCCACTTCTACGAGCAGTACTTC
d_gene: NA; abundance: NA; v_gene: TRBV18; j_gene: TRBJ1-4; CDR3aa: CASSSRDTPEKLFF; CDR3nt: TGTGCCAGCTCATCCCGGGACACCCCTGAAAAACTGTTTTTT
d_gene: NA; abundance: NA; v_gene: TRBV6-6; j_gene: TRBJ1-1; CDR3aa: CASSYPRGGVNTEAFF; CDR3nt: TGTGCCAGCAGTTACCCCCGGGGGGGAGTGAACACTGAAGCTTTCTTT
d_gene: NA; abundance: once; v_gene: TRBV5-8; j_gene: TRBJ1-4; CDR3aa: CASSFRGSATNEKLFF; CDR3nt: TGTGCCAGCAGCTTCAGAGGCTCAGCAACTAATGAAAAACTGTTTTTT
d_gene: TRBD2; abundance: NA; v_gene: TRBV7-2; j_gene: TRBJ2-3; CDR3aa: CASTHPKNVGGGSTDTQYF; CDR3nt: TGTGCCAGCACCCACCCCAAAAACGTTGGCGGGGGATCCACAGATACGCAGTATTTT
d_gene: NA; abundance: NA; v_gene: TRBV7-3; j_gene: TRBJ2-2; CDR3aa: CASSLGGPPPYTGELFF; CDR3nt: TGTGCCAGCAGCTTGGGGGGCCCCCCCCCTTACACCGGGGAGCTGTTTTTT
d_gene: NA; abundance: once; v_gene: TRBV28; j_gene: TRBJ1-2; CDR3aa: CASSPEESGYGYTF; CDR3nt: TGTGCCAGCAGTCCCGAAGAGTCAGGCTATGGCTACACCTTC
d_gene: NA; abundance: NA; v_gene: TRBV5-6; j_gene: TRBJ1-2; CDR3aa: CASSSPGRDYGYTF; CDR3nt: TGTGCCAGCAGCTCCCCCGGGCGCGACTATGGCTACACCTTC
d_gene: NA; abundance: once; v_gene: TRBV4-3; j_gene: TRBJ1-1; CDR3aa: CASSQESWAGTGMNTEAFF; CDR3nt: TGCGCCAGCAGCCAAGAGTCGTGGGCAGGTACGGGGATGAACACTGAAGCTTTCTTT
d_gene: TRBD1; abundance: NA; v_gene: TRBV29-1; j_gene: TRBJ2-1; CDR3aa: CSVEDLGDRGVHEQFF; CDR3nt: TGCAGCGTTGAAGATCTCGGGGACAGGGGGGTCCATGAGCAGTTCTTC
d_gene: NA; abundance: NA; v_gene: TRBV12-5; j_gene: TRBJ1-1; CDR3aa: CASEGWGNTEAFF; CDR3nt: TGTGCTAGTGAGGGGTGGGGGAACACTGAAGCTTTCTTT
d_gene: NA; abundance: NA; v_gene: TRBV15; j_gene: TRBJ2-7; CDR3aa: CATSRGYEQYF; CDR3nt: TGTGCCACCAGCAGAGGTTACGAGCAGTACTTC
d_gene: NA; abundance: NA; v_gene: TRBV29-1; j_gene: TRBJ1-2; CDR3aa: CSVLSNYGGYTF; CDR3nt: TGCAGCGTCCTTTCAAACTATGGTGGCTACACCTTC
d_gene: NA; abundance: NA; v_gene: TRBV9; j_gene: TRBJ1-6; CDR3aa: CASSPVGGAFSNSPLHF; CDR3nt: TGTGCCAGCAGCCCTGTGGGGGGGGCATTTAGTAATTCACCCCTCCACTTT
d_gene: NA; abundance: few; v_gene: TRBV28; j_gene: TRBJ1-1; CDR3aa: CASSLNRNTEAFF; CDR3nt: TGTGCCAGCAGTTTAAACAGGAACACTGAAGCTTTCTTT
d_gene: NA; abundance: NA; v_gene: TRBV5-6; j_gene: TRBJ2-7; CDR3aa: CASSSIPKMDEQYF; CDR3nt: TGTGCCAGCAGCTCCATCCCGAAGATGGACGAGCAGTACTTC
d_gene: TRBD1; abundance: once; v_gene: TRBV20-1; j_gene: TRBJ1-1; CDR3aa: CSAGQGEAFF; CDR3nt: TGCAGTGCCGGACAGGGGGAAGCTTTCTTT
d_gene: NA; abundance: NA; v_gene: TRBV15; j_gene: TRBJ1-1; CDR3aa: CATSRDPLEPTMNTEAFF; CDR3nt: TGTGCCACCAGCAGAGATCCGCTAGAGCCTACCATGAACACTGAAGCTTTCTTT
d_gene: TRBD2; abundance: NA; v_gene: TRBV4-1; j_gene: TRBJ2-7; CDR3aa: CASSQVASGIIYEQYF; CDR3nt: TGCGCCAGCAGCCAAGTTGCTAGCGGGATTATTTACGAGCAGTACTTC